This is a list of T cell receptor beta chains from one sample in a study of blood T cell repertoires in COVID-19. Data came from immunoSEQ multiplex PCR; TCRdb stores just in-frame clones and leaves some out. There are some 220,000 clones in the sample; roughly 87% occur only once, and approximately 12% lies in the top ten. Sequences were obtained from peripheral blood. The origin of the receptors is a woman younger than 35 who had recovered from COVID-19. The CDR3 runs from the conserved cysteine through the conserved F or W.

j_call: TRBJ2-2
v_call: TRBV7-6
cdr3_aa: CASSLQAAPTGELFF

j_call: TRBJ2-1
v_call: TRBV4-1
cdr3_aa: CASSPQGYTQSSYNEQFF

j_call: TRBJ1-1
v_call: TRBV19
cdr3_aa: CASSIGANTEAFF

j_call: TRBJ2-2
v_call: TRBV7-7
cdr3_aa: CASSWAIGDTGELFF

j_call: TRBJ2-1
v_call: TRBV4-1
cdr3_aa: CASSQVSEGNEQFF

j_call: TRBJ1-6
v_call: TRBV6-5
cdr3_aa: CASQLGGTYNSPLHF

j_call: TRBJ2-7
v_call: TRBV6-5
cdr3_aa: CASSYTGYEQYF

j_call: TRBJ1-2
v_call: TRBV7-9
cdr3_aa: CASSLGANYGYTF

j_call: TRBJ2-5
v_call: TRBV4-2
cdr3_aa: CASSHRAGTSGSGDQETQYF

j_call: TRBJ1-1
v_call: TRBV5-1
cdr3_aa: CASSLAVVTEAFF

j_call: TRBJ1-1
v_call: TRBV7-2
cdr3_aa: CASSPDRRNTEAFF

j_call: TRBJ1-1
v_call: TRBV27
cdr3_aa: CASSIGHLNTEAFF

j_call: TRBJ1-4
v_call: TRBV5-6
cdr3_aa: CASSSGPTNEKLFF

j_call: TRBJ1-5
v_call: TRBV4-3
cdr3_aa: CASSQDHQGNQPQHF

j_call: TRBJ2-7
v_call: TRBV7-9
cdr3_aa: CASSLVGGDEQYF

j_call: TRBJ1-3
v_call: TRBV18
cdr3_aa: CASSPLGKHIYF

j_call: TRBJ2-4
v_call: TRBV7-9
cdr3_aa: CASSSGGGLGIQYF

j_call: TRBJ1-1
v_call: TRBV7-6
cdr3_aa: CASREETNTEAFF

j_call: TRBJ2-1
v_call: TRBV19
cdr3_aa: CASSIRLGLAGVSQFF

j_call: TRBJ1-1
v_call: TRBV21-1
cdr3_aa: CASSKEGTGYMNTEAFF

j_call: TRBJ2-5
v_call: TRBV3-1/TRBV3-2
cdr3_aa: CASSHPRGAQETQYF

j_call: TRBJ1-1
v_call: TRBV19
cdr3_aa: CASKGTRQMNTEAFF

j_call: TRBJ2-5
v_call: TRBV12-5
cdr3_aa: CASGPTSQETQYF

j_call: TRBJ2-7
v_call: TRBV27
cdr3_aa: CASSFSRTSGTTYEQYF

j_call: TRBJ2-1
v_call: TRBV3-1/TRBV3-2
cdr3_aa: CASSQSHYWGSSYNEQFF

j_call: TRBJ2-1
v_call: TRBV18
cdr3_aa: CASSPSSRNEQFF

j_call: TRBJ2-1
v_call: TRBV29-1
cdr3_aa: CSVEYSGRGHEQFF

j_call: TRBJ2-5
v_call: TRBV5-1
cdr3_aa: CASSQRQGRETQYF

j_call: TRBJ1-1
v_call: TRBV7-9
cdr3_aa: CASSLQGYTEAFF

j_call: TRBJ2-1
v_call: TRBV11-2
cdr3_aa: CASSSSSGISYNEQFF

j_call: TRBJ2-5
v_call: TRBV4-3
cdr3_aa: CASSPGTSGTETQYF

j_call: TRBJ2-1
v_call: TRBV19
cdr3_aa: CASSIEASVYNEQFF

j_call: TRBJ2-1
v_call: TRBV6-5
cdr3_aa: CASLGGVGYNEQFF

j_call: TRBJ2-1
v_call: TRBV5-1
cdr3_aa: CASTAGAAQNEQFF

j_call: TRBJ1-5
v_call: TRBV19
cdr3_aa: CASSIDGRRGQPQHF

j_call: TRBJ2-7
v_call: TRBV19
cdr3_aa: CASSKAGTSTSYEQYF

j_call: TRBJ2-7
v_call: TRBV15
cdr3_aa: CATSLLGTGHYEQYF

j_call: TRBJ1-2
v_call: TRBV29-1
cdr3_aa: CSVEGYGGSYGYTF

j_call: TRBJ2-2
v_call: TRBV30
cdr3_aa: CACPHVAGAGYTGELFF

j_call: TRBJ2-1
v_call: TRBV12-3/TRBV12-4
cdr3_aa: CASSRGWNEQFF

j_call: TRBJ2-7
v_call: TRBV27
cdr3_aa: CASSLGGYEQYF

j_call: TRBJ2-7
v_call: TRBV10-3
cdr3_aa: CATRLAGAGGEQYF

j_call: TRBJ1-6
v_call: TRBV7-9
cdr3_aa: CASSTGDFGSPLHF

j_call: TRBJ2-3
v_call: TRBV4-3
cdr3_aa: CASSQDFSDTQYF

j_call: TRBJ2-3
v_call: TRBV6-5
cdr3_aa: CASSYSRESTDTQYF

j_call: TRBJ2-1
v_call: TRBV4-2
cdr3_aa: CASSRETSAIESEQFF

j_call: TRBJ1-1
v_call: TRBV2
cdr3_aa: CASSVAMNTEAFF

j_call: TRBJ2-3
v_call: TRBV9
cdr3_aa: CASSVVGTGPDTQYF

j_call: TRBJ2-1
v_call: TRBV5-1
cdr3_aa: CASSLGQGGYNEQFF

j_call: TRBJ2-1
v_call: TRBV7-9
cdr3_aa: CASSSEGLASNEQFF

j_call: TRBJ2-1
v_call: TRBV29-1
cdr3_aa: CSGSGNSYNEQFF

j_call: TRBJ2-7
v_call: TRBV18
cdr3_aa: CASSPLGRGVEQYF

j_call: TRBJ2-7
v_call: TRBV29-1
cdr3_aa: CSVPGSGRGYEQYF

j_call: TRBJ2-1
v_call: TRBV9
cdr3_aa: CASSPPSGRGNEQFF